The rows below give T cell receptor beta chains drawn from one sample of a study of blood T cell repertoires in COVID-19. Generated by immunoSEQ multiplex PCR, the TCRdb table keeps only in-frame clones and is missing some. The sample has roughly 110,000 clones, 81% seen once. Sequencing was performed on peripheral blood. The receptors come from a man aged 50 to 60 with acute or convalescent COVID-19. Both conserved end residues are trimmed from each CDR3. Clone size is not always given. Where it is, it says once, few, many or a class for expanded clones.

v_call	j_call	clone_size	cdr3_aa
TRBV2	TRBJ1-5	once	ASSGGGWQPQH
TRBV19	TRBJ1-5	-	ASSTTGYQPQH
TRBV2	TRBJ1-1	once	ASSLDLAEAF
TRBV7-2	TRBJ2-3	-	ASSLVFGVTQY
TRBV9	TRBJ2-3	-	ASSSSRLVAVPDTQY
TRBV6-5	TRBJ2-7	-	ASKGQVRRTYEQY
TRBV3-1/TRBV3-2	TRBJ1-1	-	ASRARGSVTEAF
TRBV2	TRBJ2-7	-	ASSVGDEQY
TRBV5-6	TRBJ2-6	once	ASSFQGSGANVLT
TRBV28	TRBJ1-5	-	ASSSGQGSNQPQH
TRBV5-1	TRBJ2-3	-	ASSLSGAKDTQY
TRBV6-1	TRBJ2-5	-	ASSDRETQY
TRBV6-1	TRBJ2-2	few	ASSEPGGVTGELF
TRBV7-2	TRBJ1-3	-	ASSGAPGNTIY
TRBV20-1	TRBJ1-1	-	SASWAAHGVNTEAF
TRBV4-2	TRBJ1-1	-	ASSQGQRNTEAF
TRBV29-1	TRBJ1-6	-	SRYMPGQGPSPLH
TRBV19	TRBJ1-4	once	ASSTQGATEKLF
TRBV4-2	TRBJ1-6	-	ASSQEGVRSPLH
TRBV29-1	TRBJ2-7	-	SAILPDRDYEQY
TRBV7-6	TRBJ1-4	-	ASSALRTGGEEEKLF
TRBV7-8	TRBJ1-2	-	ASSFPGDYGYT
TRBV19	TRBJ1-4	-	ASSMGRLRGKLF
TRBV29-1	TRBJ2-5	-	SVSSGGPNQETQY
TRBV28	TRBJ2-2	-	ASSQWGGNTGELF
TRBV3-1/TRBV3-2	TRBJ2-4	-	ASSQATSGGANIQY